Below are 24 T cell receptor beta chains sequenced from a single sample in a study of T-cell memory formation after mild COVID-19. TCRdb ran MiXCR on the 5' RACE reads and lists one entry per CDR3 protein. The data show about 350,000 distinct CDR3 sequences, roughly 13% seen once. Sequencing used PBMCs or a T cell subset sorted from them (not recorded which). The receptors stem from a man aged 18 to 29 who had mild COVID-19 (a few samples of this study predate the infection). Cell type and time point are not known.

This clonotype was observed a few times. The chain combines TRBV3-1 with TRBJ2-1; 8 bases match TRBD1. The CDR3 covers 14 residues. V lost 1 base, J lost 13 bases, and 9 bases stayed unmatched. Germline CDR1 and CDR2: LGHDT and YNNKEL (reference sequence). The CDR3 sequence is CASSQGVPGGDQFF. CDR3 nucleotides: TGTGCCAGCAGCCAAGGAGTCCCAGGGGGCGATCAGTTCTTC.

This clonotype has a handful of counts. V is TRBV4-1 and J is TRBJ2-2; 8 bases match TRBD2. CDR3 length equals 16 residues. V shed 2 bases and J 2 bases; nucleotides not matched to a gene: 4. Germline V gives CDR1 MGHRA, CDR2 YSYEKL. CDR3 in DNA: TGCGCCAGCAGCCAACTCGCGGGGGGTAACACCGGGGAGCTGTTTTTT. This translates into CASSQLAGGNTGELFF.

The chain couples TRBV4-1 to TRBJ1-1; D gene unclear. V lost 3 bases, J lost 1 base, and 15 bases lay in between. Germline V gives CDR1 MGHRA, CDR2 YSYEKL. The CDR3 loop spans 16 amino acids. CDR3 region: CASSQLGNSANTEAFF. CDR3 sequence (DNA): TGCGCCAGCAGCCAGCTTGGGAACAGTGCGAACACTGAAGCTTTCTTT.

About this clonotype: This may stem from a read error, because a much larger clone lies one nucleotide away. The rearrangement uses TRBV27 and TRBJ2-7; D might be TRBD1 (6 bases). Germline V gene sequence: CDR1 MNHEY, CDR2 SMNVEV (reference sequence). The CDR3 covers 15 residues. The CDR3 loop is CARSPRSDRLYEQYV. The CDR3 bases are TGTGCCCGCAGCCCACGAAGCGACAGGCTCTACGAGCAGTACGTC.

This clonotype was seen only a few times. The J gene is TRBJ1-6, the V gene TRBV10-3; 8 bases line up with TRBD1. CDR3 length equals 19 residues. Germline CDR1 and CDR2: ENHRY and SYGVKD. V gave up 0 bases and J gave up 11 bases; unmatched junction bases: 18. The CDR3 region has the DNA TGTGCCATCAGTGAGTCGAAAGTCTCGGACAGGGCTTATTCTCCACCCCTCCACTTT. Protein: CAISESKVSDRAYSPPLHF.

This clonotype has only a few counts. The V call is TRBV7-2, the J call TRBJ2-7; 8 positions match TRBD1. This CDR3 has 15 residues. From germline, CDR1 is SGHTA and CDR2 FQGNSA. V lost 5 bases and J lost 2; bases outside the gene matches: 8. CDR3 loop: CASSVGTGNAYEQYV. The CDR3 DNA reads as TGTGCCAGCAGCGTTGGGACAGGAAATGCCTACGAGCAGTACGTC.

This clonotype was observed a few times. V is TRBV2 and J is TRBJ2-3; D perhaps matches TRBD2 (6 bases). In germline, CDR1 is SNHLY, CDR2 FYNNEI. The CDR3 length is 14 residues. V was trimmed by 8 bases and J by 2 bases, leaving 14 bases between them. The CDR3 loop reads CASGRDFLTDTQYF. CDR3 DNA: TGTGCCAGCGGGCGGGACTTCCTCACAGATACGCAGTATTTT. Based on the CDR3 plus reference TRBV2 and TRBJ2-3, the full variable domain is EPEVTQTPSHQVTQMGQEVILRCVPISNHLYFYWYRQILGQKVEFLVSFYNNEISEKSEIFDDQFSVERPDGSNFTLKIRSTKLEDSAMYFCASGRDFLTDTQYFGPGTRLTVL.

This chain uses TRBV10-3 with TRBJ1-1, with D tentatively TRBD1 (5 bases). The CDR3 extends over 15 amino acids. The germline V gene has CDR1 ENHRY and CDR2 SYGVKD. The germline V and J ends were trimmed by 10 bases and 4 bases, with 22 bases remaining between them. Here the CDR3 reads CATYQQGTGSTEAFF. The CDR3 region has the DNA TGTGCCACCTACCAGCAGGGAACTGGGAGCACTGAAGCTTTCTTT.

The V and J genes are TRBV5-1 and TRBJ2-3; tentative D call: TRBD1 (6 bases). Trimming took off 4 bases at V and 5 bases at J, with 14 bases between the two ends. Per the germline V gene, CDR1 is SGHRS and CDR2 is YFSETQ. The CDR3 runs 14 residues. The CDR3 loop is CASSAGVIEDTQYF. The CDR3 nucleotides are TGCGCCAGCAGCGCAGGGGTTATCGAAGATACGCAGTATTTT.

This clonotype was seen only a few times. This chain connects TRBV9 to TRBJ1-1, with 7 bases lining up with TRBD1. Trimming removed 2 bases from V and 3 bases from J; junction bases left unmatched: 4. CDR1 is SGDLS and CDR2 is YYNGEE in the germline V gene. There are 14 residues in the CDR3. The CDR3 protein is CASSVGTAYTEAFF. The DNA for the CDR3 is TGTGCCAGCAGCGTCGGGACAGCCTACACTGAAGCTTTCTTT.

This rearrangement joins TRBV4-3 to TRBJ1-4, with a tentative D call TRBD1 (5 bases). Germline values: CDR1 LGHNA, CDR2 YSLEER. Between the trimmed V and J ends, which lost 4 bases and 0 bases, there was a span of 18 bases. The CDR3 runs 18 residues. The CDR3 region is CASSLGVLKATTNEKLFF. CDR3 nucleotide sequence: TGCGCCAGCAGCCTGGGGGTTTTGAAGGCGACAACTAATGAAAAACTGTTTTTT.

V is TRBV12-3 or TRBV12-4 and J is TRBJ2-1; tentatively, D is TRBD1 (6 bases). V shed 1 base and J shed 7 bases, with 11 bases lying between them. The CDR3 has 14 amino acids. CDR3 amino acids: CASSLEGVGNEQFF. The CDR3 DNA reads as TGTGCCAGCAGTTTAGAGGGGGTAGGAAATGAGCAGTTCTTC.

The CDR3 region is CASSMIAGKHTEAFF. CDR3 in DNA: TGTGCCAGTAGTATGATCGCCGGGAAGCACACTGAAGCTTTCTTT. This chain uses TRBV19 with TRBJ1-1; D remains unclear. CDR1 is LNHDA and CDR2 is SQIVND in the germline V gene (reference sequence). CDR3 length: 15 residues. V lost 3 bases, J lost 3 bases, and 14 bases lay in between.

The gene calls are TRBV6-6 and TRBJ2-7; possibly TRBD1 for D (6 bases). Trimming removed 5 bases from V and 1 base from J, with 12 bases in between. CDR3 size: 14 residues. Germline V CDR1 and CDR2: MNHNY, SVGAGI (reference sequence). The CDR3 here is CASSHRVRSYEQYV. The CDR3 region has the DNA TGTGCCAGCAGTCACAGGGTTCGGTCCTACGAGCAGTACGTC.

This chain connects TRBV18 to TRBJ1-4; no clear D gene. The germline CDR1 and CDR2 sequences are KGHSH and LQKENI. V lost 2 bases and J 8 bases, leaving 15 bases between the germline ends. The CDR3 runs 15 residues. The CDR3 sequence is CASSPTSGAFEKLFF. The DNA of the CDR3 is TGTGCCAGCTCACCAACTTCCGGCGCCTTCGAAAAACTGTTTTTT.

This clonotype was recorded a few times. The CDR3 region has the DNA TGTGCCAGCAGTTACCGGCGGCCGGGGGCAAGGGCCTACGAGCAGTACGTC. Protein product: CASSYRRPGARAYEQYV. V gene TRBV6-5 combines with J gene TRBJ2-7; D assignment may be TRBD1 or TRBD2 (6 bases each). CDR1 is MNHEY, CDR2 SVGAGI, per germline. With 2 bases removed from V and 2 bases from J, the gap between germline ends came to 19 bases. The CDR3 sequence is 17 residues long.

This clonotype appeared a few times. V usage is TRBV27 and J usage is TRBJ1-2; perhaps TRBD1 as D (5 bases). CDR1 and CDR2 (germline): MNHEY, SMNVEV (reference sequence). V was cut by 0 bases and J by 5 bases, with 10 bases left in between. The CDR3 loop spans 14 amino acids. The CDR3 loop is CASSLSGVTYGYTF. Written as DNA, the CDR3 is TGTGCCAGCAGTTTATCGGGGGTAACGTATGGCTACACCTTC.

This clonotype was found many times. The chain is built from TRBV20-1 and TRBJ2-1, with 7 bases aligning to TRBD2. The trim removed 3 bases at V and 5 bases at J, leaving 4 bases unmatched. CDR1 and CDR2 (germline): DFQATT, SNEGSKA (reference sequence). CDR3 length equals 13 residues. The CDR3 bases are TGCAGTGCTAGGGCTAGCGGCGACAATGAGCAGTTCTTC. Translation gives CSARASGDNEQFF.

This clonotype showed up just a few times. The chain employs TRBV7-8 and TRBJ2-3, with 11 positions matching TRBD2. This CDR3 comprises 16 residues. V gave up 5 bases and J gave up 2 bases; unmatched junction bases: 6. Germline V gives CDR1 SGHVS, CDR2 FQNEAQ. CDR3 DNA sequence: TGTGCCAGCAGCGCCCGACTAGCGGGGACCACAGATACGCAGTATTTT. Amino acids: CASSARLAGTTDTQYF.

The rearrangement joins TRBV3-2 to TRBJ2-5; TRBD1, the D gene given by the table, was not confirmed from the DNA. TRBV3-2 is a recognized pseudogene. This CDR3 region has 19 residues. This chain's CDR3 is CASSQVLPGTGRIEETQYF. The CDR3, as DNA: TGTGCCAGCAGCCAAGTTCTCCCCGGGACAGGGCGGATTGAGGAGACCCAGTACTTC.

This clonotype was found a few times. The chain couples TRBV28 to TRBJ1-5; D possibly corresponds to TRBD1 (5 bases). Germline-derived CDR1 and CDR2 are MDHEN and SYDVKM. Trimming removed 4 bases from V and 9 bases from J, with 16 bases in between. The CDR3 totals 14 residues. CDR3 amino acids: CASSSDSPRRPQHF. CDR3 DNA: TGTGCCAGCAGTTCAGACAGCCCGCGTCGGCCCCAGCATTTT.

The chain links TRBV6-5 to TRBJ1-2; D not resolved. Germline-derived CDR1 and CDR2 are MNHEY and SVGAGI. This CDR3 comprises 15 residues. Trimming stripped 7 bases from V and 1 base from J, with 16 bases between. The CDR3 is CASKEGPGVNYGYTF. CDR3 DNA sequence: TGTGCCAGCAAGGAGGGCCCAGGTGTTAACTATGGCTACACCTTC.

This clonotype was seen only a few times. The gene calls are TRBV19 and TRBJ2-3, with 10 bases aligning to TRBD2. J was trimmed by 2 bases and V by 4 bases; bases with no gene match: 6. CDR1 is LNHDA and CDR2 is SQIVND in the germline V gene (reference sequence). The CDR3 spans 16 residues. CDR3: CASSRRTSGHTDTQYF. The CDR3 region has the DNA TGTGCCAGTAGTAGAAGGACTAGCGGCCACACAGATACGCAGTATTTT. The full variable domain, completed using reference TRBV19 and TRBJ2-3, is DGGITQSPKYLFRKEGQNVTLSCEQNLNHDAMYWYRQDPGQGLRLIYYSQIVNDFQKGDIAEGYSVSREKKESFPLTVTSAQKNPTAFYLCASSRRTSGHTDTQYFGPGTRLTVL.

The chain employs TRBV2 and TRBJ1-2, with 8 bases that match TRBD1. V shed 8 bases, J shed 6 bases, and the junction held 14 bases outside the gene matches. The CDR3 totals 15 residues. Germline CDR1 and CDR2: SNHLY and FYNNEI. CDR3 residues: CASLMGPPGGNGYTF. CDR3 nucleotides: TGTGCCAGCTTGATGGGACCCCCAGGGGGCAATGGCTACACCTTC.